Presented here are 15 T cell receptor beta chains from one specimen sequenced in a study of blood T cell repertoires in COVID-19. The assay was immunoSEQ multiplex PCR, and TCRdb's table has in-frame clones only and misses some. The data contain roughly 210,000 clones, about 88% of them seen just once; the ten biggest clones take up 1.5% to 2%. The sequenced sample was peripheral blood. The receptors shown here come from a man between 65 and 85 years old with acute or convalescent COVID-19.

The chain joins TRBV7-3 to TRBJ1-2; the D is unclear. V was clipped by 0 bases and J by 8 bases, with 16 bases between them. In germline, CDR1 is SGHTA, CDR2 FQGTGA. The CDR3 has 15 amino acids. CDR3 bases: TGTGCCAGCAGCTTAACGGTTGGCGGATTACACGGCTACACCTTC. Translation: CASSLTVGGLHGYTF.

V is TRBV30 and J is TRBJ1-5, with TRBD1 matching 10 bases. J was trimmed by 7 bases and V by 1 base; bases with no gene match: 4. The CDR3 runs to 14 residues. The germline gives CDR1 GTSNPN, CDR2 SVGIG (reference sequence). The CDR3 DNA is TGTGCCTGGAGTGCTGGACAGGGGGGACAGCCCCAGCATTTT. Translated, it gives CAWSAGQGGQPQHF.

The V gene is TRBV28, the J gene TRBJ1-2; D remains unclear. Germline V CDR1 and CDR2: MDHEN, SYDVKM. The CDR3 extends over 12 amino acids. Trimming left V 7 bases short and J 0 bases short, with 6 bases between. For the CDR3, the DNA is TGTGCCAGCACACAGTCTAACTATGGCTACACCTTC. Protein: CASTQSNYGYTF.

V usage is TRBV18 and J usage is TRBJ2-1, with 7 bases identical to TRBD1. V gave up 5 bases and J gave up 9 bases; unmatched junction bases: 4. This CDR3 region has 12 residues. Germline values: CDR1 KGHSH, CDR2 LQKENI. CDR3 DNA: TGTGCCAGCTCAGCGACAGGGATTGAGCAGTTCTTC. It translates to CASSATGIEQFF. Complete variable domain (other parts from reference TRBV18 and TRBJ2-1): NAGVMQNPRHLVRRRGQEARLRCSPMKGHSHVYWYRQLPEEGLKFMVYLQKENIIDESGMPKERFSAEFPKEGPSILRIQQVVRGDSAAYFCASSATGIEQFFGPGTRLTVL.

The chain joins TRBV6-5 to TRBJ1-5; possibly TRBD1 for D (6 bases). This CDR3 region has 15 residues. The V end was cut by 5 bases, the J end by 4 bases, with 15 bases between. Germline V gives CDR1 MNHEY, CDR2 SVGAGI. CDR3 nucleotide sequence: TGTGCCAGCAGTCTTGCAGGGGTGCTGAATCAGCCCCAGCATTTT. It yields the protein CASSLAGVLNQPQHF.

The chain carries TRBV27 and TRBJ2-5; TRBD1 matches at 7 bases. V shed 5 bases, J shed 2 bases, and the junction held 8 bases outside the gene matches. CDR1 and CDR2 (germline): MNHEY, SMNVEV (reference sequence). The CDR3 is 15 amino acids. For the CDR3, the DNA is TGTGCCAGCAGTGAGAGACAGGGCATTCAAGAGACCCAGTACTTC. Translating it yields CASSERQGIQETQYF.

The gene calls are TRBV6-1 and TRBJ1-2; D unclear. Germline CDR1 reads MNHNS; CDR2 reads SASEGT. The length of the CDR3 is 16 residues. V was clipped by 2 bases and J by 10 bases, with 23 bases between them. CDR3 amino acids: CASSEIVRAGGFDYTF. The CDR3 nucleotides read TGTGCCAGCAGTGAAATCGTAAGGGCAGGAGGGTTCGACTACACCTTC.

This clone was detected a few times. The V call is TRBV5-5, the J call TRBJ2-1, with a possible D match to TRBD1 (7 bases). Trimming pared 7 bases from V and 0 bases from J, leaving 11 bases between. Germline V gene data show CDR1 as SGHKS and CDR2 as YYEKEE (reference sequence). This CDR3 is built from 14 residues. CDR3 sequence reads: CASQGGLSYNEQFF. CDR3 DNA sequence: TGTGCCAGCCAGGGGGGCCTCTCCTACAATGAGCAGTTCTTC.

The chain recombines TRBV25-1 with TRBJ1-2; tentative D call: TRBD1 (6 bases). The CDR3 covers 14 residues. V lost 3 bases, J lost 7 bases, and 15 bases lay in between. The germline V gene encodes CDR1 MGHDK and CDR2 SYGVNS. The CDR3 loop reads CASSDGQKLFGYTF. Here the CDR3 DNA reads TGTGCCAGCAGTGACGGACAGAAGCTATTTGGCTACACCTTC.

CDR3 DNA sequence: TGCAGCGGAGAAAGACCGGACAGGGGGTATGGCTACACCTTC. Protein: CSGERPDRGYGYTF. V and J are TRBV29-1 and TRBJ1-2; 10 nucleotides line up with TRBD1. V lost 7 bases, J lost 5 bases, and 10 bases stayed unmatched. CDR1 and CDR2 from the germline V gene are SQVTM and ANQGSEA. The CDR3 is made up of 14 amino acids.

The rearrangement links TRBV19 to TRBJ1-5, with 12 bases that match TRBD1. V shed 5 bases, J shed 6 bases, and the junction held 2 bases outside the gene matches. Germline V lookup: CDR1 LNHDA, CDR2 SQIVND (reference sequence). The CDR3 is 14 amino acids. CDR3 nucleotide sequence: TGTGCCAGTAGTGGGACAGGGGGCACTCAGCCCCAGCATTTT. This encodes CASSGTGGTQPQHF. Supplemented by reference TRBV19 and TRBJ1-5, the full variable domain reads DGGITQSPKYLFRKEGQNVTLSCEQNLNHDAMYWYRQDPGQGLRLIYYSQIVNDFQKGDIAEGYSVSREKKESFPLTVTSAQKNPTAFYLCASSGTGGTQPQHFGDGTRLSIL.

In DNA form, the CDR3 reads TGTGGAGGGGGGGACCAGAGGTATGGCTACACCTTC. This translates into CGGGDQRYGYTF. The gene calls are TRBV28 and TRBJ1-2; weak D call: TRBD1 (6 bases). The CDR3 is 12 amino acids. Germline V lookup: CDR1 MDHEN, CDR2 SYDVKM.

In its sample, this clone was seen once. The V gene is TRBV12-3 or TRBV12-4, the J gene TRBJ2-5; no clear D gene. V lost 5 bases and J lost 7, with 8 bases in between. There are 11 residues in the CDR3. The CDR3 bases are TGTGCCAGCAGTCCGACGGGGACCCAGTACTTC. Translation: CASSPTGTQYF.

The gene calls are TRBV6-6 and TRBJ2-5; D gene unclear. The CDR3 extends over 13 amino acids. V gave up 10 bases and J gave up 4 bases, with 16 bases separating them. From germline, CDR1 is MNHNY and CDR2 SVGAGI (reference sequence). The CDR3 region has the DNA TGTGCCACATCATCGGTCCCTCCAGAGACCCAGTACTTC. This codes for CATSSVPPETQYF.

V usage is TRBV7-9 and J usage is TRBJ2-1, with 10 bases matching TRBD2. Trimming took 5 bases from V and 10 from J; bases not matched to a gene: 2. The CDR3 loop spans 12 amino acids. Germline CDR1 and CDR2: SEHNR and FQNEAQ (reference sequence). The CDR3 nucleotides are TGTGCCAGCAGCCCGACTAGCGGGGAGCAGTTCTTC. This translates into CASSPTSGEQFF.